Reported below is one T cell receptor (beta chain). Its antigen is unknown. TCRdb re-called the 5' RACE reads and catalogs CDR3 proteins one per entry, DNA excluded. This sample contains more than 300,000 distinct CDR3 sequences. Germline V gives CDR1 DFQATT, CDR2 SNEGSKA (reference sequence). The CDR3 has 14 residues. These data are taken from a study of monozygotic twins with inflammatory bowel disease. General study findings and limits: Individual T cell subtypes were not distinguishable. Added variability in patient repertoires may stem from differing immunosuppressive treatments.

The source is a human donor with ulcerative colitis or Crohn's disease, or a healthy co-twin of an affected twin (not recorded which). The sequenced sample consisted of blood. The chain employs TRBV20-1 and TRBJ2-5; lacking DNA, the TRBD2 call made by TCRdb goes unchecked. This CDR3 reads CSARLAGVQETQYF.